What follows are 30 T cell receptor beta chains derived from one specimen sequenced in a study of blood T cell repertoires in COVID-19. The assay was immunoSEQ multiplex PCR, and TCRdb's table has in-frame clones only and misses some. The sample includes fewer than 150,000 clones, roughly four fifths seen only once; the top ten take 2% to 3%. The sample was peripheral blood. The receptors here all came from a man aged 50 to 59 with acute or convalescent COVID-19.

As DNA, the CDR3 is TGCGCCAGCAGGGATACTAGCGGGGGGTCCTACAATGAGCAGTTCTTC. Its protein product is CASRDTSGGSYNEQFF. The rearrangement joins TRBV10-1 to TRBJ2-1; TRBD2 matches 12 bases. J lost 1 base, V lost 6 bases, and 4 bases had no gene match. This CDR3 is built from 16 residues. Germline V gene data show CDR1 as WNHNN and CDR2 as SYGVQD (reference sequence).

The table lists this clone with a count of one. The chain links TRBV5-1 to TRBJ2-3; weak D call: TRBD1 (5 bases). The V and J ends lost 0 bases and 2 bases respectively, with 7 bases between them. Germline CDR1 SGHRS, CDR2 YFSETQ. The CDR3 sequence is 14 residues long. CDR3: CASSLAGSTDTQYF. CDR3 coding DNA: TGCGCCAGCAGCTTGGCAGGGTCCACAGATACGCAGTATTTT.

This clone was picked up a small number of times. This CDR3 is CASSPGGNNSPLHF. The CDR3 DNA sequence: TGTGCCAGCAGCCCGGGGGGTAATAATTCACCCCTCCACTTT. The chain combines TRBV7-9 with TRBJ1-6; a weak D match, TRBD1 (5 bases). The V end lost 5 bases, the J end lost 5 bases, and 10 bases lay between the germline ends. Germline-derived CDR1 and CDR2 are SEHNR and FQNEAQ (reference sequence). The CDR3 contains 14 residues.

The rearrangement links TRBV7-9 to TRBJ1-3; TRBD1 matches 8 bases. The CDR3 runs to 16 residues. The trim removed 3 bases at V and 2 bases at J, leaving 6 bases unmatched. CDR1 and CDR2 (germline): SEHNR, FQNEAQ (reference sequence). The CDR3 DNA reads as TGTGCCAGCAGCTTCTCGCAGGGGGCAGCTGGAAACACCATATATTTT. Amino acids: CASSFSQGAAGNTIYF.

CDR3 sequence (DNA): TGCGCCAGCAGCTTGGGGACAGGGGGGAACACTGAAGCTTTCTTT. Its translation is CASSLGTGGNTEAFF. The chain combines TRBV5-1 with TRBJ1-1, with TRBD1 identical over 10 bases. The germline gives CDR1 SGHRS, CDR2 YFSETQ. The CDR3 is 15 residues long. Germline trimming cut 0 bases from V and 1 base from J; bases unmatched to any gene: 0.

V gene TRBV5-6 combines with J gene TRBJ2-1; TRBD1 aligns across 7 bases. The CDR3 sequence is 16 residues long. Trimming took 2 bases from V and 0 from J; bases not matched to a gene: 5. From germline, CDR1 is SGHDT and CDR2 YYEEEE. CDR3 loop: CASSLQGPSSYNEQFF. The CDR3 DNA is TGTGCCAGCAGCTTACAGGGGCCGAGCTCCTACAATGAGCAGTTCTTC.

This clone has just one count. The chain combines TRBV11-2 with TRBJ2-7; D ambiguous. The CDR3 runs to 14 residues. The germline V gene has CDR1 SGHAT and CDR2 FQNNGV. With 1 base removed from V and 7 bases from J, the gap between germline ends came to 14 bases. The CDR3 DNA reads as TGTGCCAGCAGCTTAGGCCCCTGGGTCGGGGAGCAGTACTTC. This gives the protein CASSLGPWVGEQYF. The full variable domain, completed using reference TRBV11-2 and TRBJ2-7, is EAGVAQSPRYKIIEKRQSVAFWCNPISGHATLYWYQQILGQGPKLLIQFQNNGVVDDSQLPKDRFSAERLKGVDSTLKIQPAKLEDSAVYLCASSLGPWVGEQYFGPGTRLTVT.

The chain combines TRBV14 with TRBJ2-1; a weak D match, TRBD2 (5 bases). This CDR3 spans 16 amino acids. CDR1 is SGHDN and CDR2 is FVKESK in the germline V gene. V dropped 4 bases and J dropped 3 bases, with 16 bases sitting between them. CDR3 in amino acids: CASSPLTWSGYNEQFF. The CDR3 coding sequence is TGTGCCAGCAGCCCATTAACATGGAGCGGCTACAATGAGCAGTTCTTC.

V gene TRBV15 combines with J gene TRBJ2-2, with TRBD1 matching over 8 bases. Germline V gene sequence: CDR1 LNHNV, CDR2 YYDKDF (reference sequence). The V segment lost 0 bases and the J segment 5 bases; nucleotides outside the gene matches: 8. CDR3 length: 17 amino acids. Here the CDR3 reads CATSRDRGTGYTGELFF. For the CDR3, the DNA is TGTGCCACCAGCAGAGATAGGGGGACAGGTTATACCGGGGAGCTGTTTTTT.

This chain links TRBV3-1 (or the pseudogene TRBV3-2) with TRBJ1-6; 7 nucleotides agree with TRBD1. J gave up 10 bases and V 3 bases, and 6 bases lay outside the gene matches. Germline assignment: CDR1 LGHDT and CDR2 YNNKEL (reference sequence). This CDR3 comprises 14 residues. The CDR3 is CASSHNRGRSPLHF. The CDR3, as DNA: TGTGCCAGCAGCCATAACAGGGGCCGCTCACCCCTCCACTTT.

This clone has just one count. This rearrangement joins TRBV3-1 (or the pseudogene TRBV3-2) to TRBJ2-7; tentatively, D is TRBD2 (5 bases). The CDR3 is 14 amino acids. CDR1 LGHDT and CDR2 YNNKEL come from the germline V gene (reference sequence). Trimming removed 2 bases from V and 3 bases from J, with 11 bases in between. The CDR3 here is CASSQTPEGYEQYF. The CDR3 region has the DNA TGTGCCAGCAGCCAAACCCCTGAGGGCTACGAGCAGTACTTC.

Only a few counts were recorded for this clone. This chain joins TRBV2 and TRBJ1-1, with 7 bases lining up with TRBD1. J lost 3 bases, V lost 6 bases, and 10 bases had no gene match. The CDR3 sequence is 15 residues long. CDR1 and CDR2 from the germline V gene are SNHLY and FYNNEI. This CDR3 is CASSLQGISDTEAFF. CDR3 bases: TGTGCCAGCAGCCTACAGGGGATTTCGGACACTGAAGCTTTCTTT.

Ten or more counts support this clone. The V and J genes are TRBV5-1 and TRBJ1-5; D gene unclear. Germline-derived CDR1 and CDR2 are SGHRS and YFSETQ. The CDR3 loop spans 13 amino acids. With 4 bases removed from V and 4 bases from J, the gap between germline ends came to 9 bases. The CDR3 reads CASSIDNNQPQHF. The CDR3 DNA is TGCGCCAGCAGCATCGACAATAATCAGCCCCAGCATTTT.

The V gene is TRBV19, the J gene TRBJ1-1; D uncertain. Germline loops: CDR1 LNHDA, CDR2 SQIVND (reference sequence). Trimming left V 4 bases short and J 1 base short, with 7 bases between. The CDR3 covers 13 residues. The CDR3 DNA sequence: TGTGCCAGTAGTAGAGGAGAGAACACTGAAGCTTTCTTT. As protein: CASSRGENTEAFF. The complete variable domain, with remaining parts taken from reference TRBV19 and TRBJ1-1, reads DGGITQSPKYLFRKEGQNVTLSCEQNLNHDAMYWYRQDPGQGLRLIYYSQIVNDFQKGDIAEGYSVSREKKESFPLTVTSAQKNPTAFYLCASSRGENTEAFFGQGTRLTVV.

This chain joins TRBV28 and TRBJ1-2, with a possible D match to TRBD1 (5 bases). This CDR3 is 14 amino acids long. Trimming pared 6 bases from V and 1 base from J, leaving 12 bases between. CDR1 is MDHEN and CDR2 is SYDVKM in the germline V gene. CDR3 in amino acids: CASRLIRVNYGYTF. CDR3 nucleotide sequence: TGTGCCAGCAGGTTGATCAGGGTTAACTATGGCTACACCTTC.

The chain carries TRBV2 and TRBJ1-4; D uncertain. CDR1 and CDR2 (germline): SNHLY, FYNNEI. The length of the CDR3 is 15 residues. Trimming pared 6 bases from V and 3 bases from J, leaving 14 bases between. CDR3 nucleotide sequence: TGTGCCAGCAGCGAGCGACTGGATGCTAATGAAAAACTGTTTTTT. It translates to CASSERLDANEKLFF. The whole variable domain, filled in from reference TRBV2 and TRBJ1-4, reads EPEVTQTPSHQVTQMGQEVILRCVPISNHLYFYWYRQILGQKVEFLVSFYNNEISEKSEIFDDQFSVERPDGSNFTLKIRSTKLEDSAMYFCASSERLDANEKLFFGSGTQLSVL.

The gene calls are TRBV6-1 and TRBJ1-2, with 7 positions matching TRBD1. V lost 3 bases to trimming and J lost 7 bases; unmatched junction nucleotides: 8. There are 14 residues in the CDR3. Germline V lookup: CDR1 MNHNS, CDR2 SASEGT. The CDR3, as DNA: TGTGCCAGCAGTGATCAGACAGGGCAAGGTGGCTACACCTTC. It yields the protein CASSDQTGQGGYTF.

The gene calls are TRBV11-2 and TRBJ1-3; D remains unclear. Germline loops: CDR1 SGHAT, CDR2 FQNNGV. V was pared by 5 bases and J by 0 bases, with 11 bases between. The CDR3 length is 15 residues. The CDR3 nucleotides read TGTGCCAGCAGCACCTTCAGGTTCTCTGGAAACACCATATATTTT. It specifies CASSTFRFSGNTIYF. Together with reference TRBV11-2 and TRBJ1-3, the CDR3 gives the full variable domain: EAGVAQSPRYKIIEKRQSVAFWCNPISGHATLYWYQQILGQGPKLLIQFQNNGVVDDSQLPKDRFSAERLKGVDSTLKIQPAKLEDSAVYLCASSTFRFSGNTIYFGEGSWLTVV.

This chain connects TRBV27 to TRBJ1-4, with a tentative D call TRBD1 (5 bases). V gave up 7 bases and J gave up 8 bases, with 5 bases separating them. Germline CDR1 is MNHEY and CDR2 is SMNVEV (reference sequence). CDR3 length: 10 residues. CDR3 in amino acids: CASKGEKLFF. CDR3 nucleotides: TGTGCCAGCAAGGGGGAAAAACTGTTTTTT.

This clone was observed a few times. The rearrangement uses TRBV18 and TRBJ2-1, with D hard to call. This CDR3 contains 15 residues. The V gene lost 3 bases and the J gene lost 1 base, with 10 bases spanning the gap. Per germline, CDR1 KGHSH and CDR2 LQKENI. The CDR3 reads CASSPLGVSYNEQFF. CDR3 DNA sequence: TGTGCCAGCTCACCCCTAGGCGTTTCCTACAATGAGCAGTTCTTC.

This clone came up a few times. The chain has TRBV12-3 or TRBV12-4 and TRBJ2-5, with D hard to call. The CDR3 has 13 residues. Trimming left V 4 bases short and J 7 bases short, with 13 bases between. The chain's CDR3 is CASSSDMVSTQYF. The CDR3 DNA follows: TGTGCCAGCAGTTCTGACATGGTCTCGACCCAGTACTTC.

This chain links TRBV5-6 with TRBJ1-1; D might be TRBD1 (6 bases). This CDR3 region has 11 residues. Germline CDR1 reads SGHDT; CDR2 reads YYEEEE. The ends were cut back, 1 base at V and 10 bases at J, with 8 bases in the middle. The CDR3 sequence is CASSLTGRAFF. For the CDR3, the DNA is TGTGCCAGCAGCTTGACAGGGAGAGCTTTCTTT.

V and J are TRBV5-1 and TRBJ2-7, with 9 bases identical to TRBD1. Germline V gene sequence: CDR1 SGHRS, CDR2 YFSETQ. The junction had 3 bases not matched to a gene; V was cut back by 2 bases and J by 6 bases. This CDR3 contains 13 residues. The chain's CDR3 is CASSFTGGGEQYF. The DNA of the CDR3 is TGCGCCAGCAGCTTTACAGGGGGCGGCGAGCAGTACTTC.

The chain joins TRBV11-2 to TRBJ2-5, with 7 bases identical to TRBD1. Trimming at V came to 5 bases and at J to 2 bases, leaving 11 bases not matched to a gene. CDR1 is SGHAT, CDR2 FQNNGV, per germline. The CDR3 covers 16 residues. In nucleotides, the CDR3 is TGTGCCAGCAGCCCCGGGACAGTTAGTTATCAAGAGACCCAGTACTTC. Its translation is CASSPGTVSYQETQYF.

The chain combines TRBV10-3 with TRBJ2-5; TRBD1 matches at 8 bases. CDR1 ENHRY and CDR2 SYGVKD come from the germline V gene. The V and J ends lost 0 bases and 3 bases, in that order; junction bases with no gene match: 9. The CDR3 totals 17 residues. CDR3 region: CAISESLTGGQKETQYF. DNA for the CDR3: TGTGCCATCAGTGAGTCTTTAACAGGGGGACAAAAAGAGACCCAGTACTTC.

This clone turned up a few times. The chain is built from TRBV12-3 or TRBV12-4 and TRBJ1-6; no clear D. The CDR3 sequence is 12 residues long. The ends were cut back, 5 bases at V and 9 bases at J, with 8 bases in the middle. This CDR3 reads CASSARSSPLHF. DNA of the CDR3: TGTGCCAGCAGTGCCAGATCTTCACCCCTCCACTTT.

The V gene is TRBV27, the J gene TRBJ2-5, with 7 bases aligning to TRBD1. Germline V CDR1 and CDR2: MNHEY, SMNVEV (reference sequence). There are 14 residues in the CDR3. V shed 2 bases, J shed 3 bases, and the junction held 3 bases outside the gene matches. The CDR3 nucleotides read TGTGCCAGCAGTTTAGGGGACAGAGAAGAGACCCAGTACTTC. This sequence encodes CASSLGDREETQYF.

This chain connects TRBV2 to TRBJ2-3; 7 bases are a match to TRBD2. The CDR3 is 16 amino acids. Germline V gene sequence: CDR1 SNHLY, CDR2 FYNNEI. With 6 bases clipped from V and 2 bases from J, the junction kept 11 bases outside the gene matches. CDR3 sequence (DNA): TGTGCCAGCAGAAAATCCGGGACTAACCCCACAGATACGCAGTATTTT. Protein: CASRKSGTNPTDTQYF.

The sample holds a few counts of this clone. The rearrangement uses TRBV19 and TRBJ2-2; 7 positions agree with TRBD2. Looked up from germline, CDR1 is LNHDA and CDR2 is SQIVND (reference sequence). This CDR3 is 15 amino acids long. J was trimmed by 1 base and V by 6 bases; bases with no gene match: 5. The CDR3 bases are TGTGCCAGTAGGCCGGGACTATGGAACACCGGGGAGCTGTTTTTT. Protein sequence: CASRPGLWNTGELFF.

The gene calls are TRBV10-3 and TRBJ2-2; no firm D call. The germline V gene has CDR1 ENHRY and CDR2 SYGVKD. Trimming left V 11 bases short and J 6 bases short, with 10 bases between. The CDR3 extends over 11 amino acids. This CDR3 is CAAKESGELFF. In nucleotides, the CDR3 is TGTGCCGCAAAAGAGTCCGGGGAGCTGTTTTTT.